This TCR beta chain is from a study of blood T cell repertoires in COVID-19. Across the whole study: Samples representing acute and convalescent COVID-19 were sourced from the United States, Italy and Spain.

The CDR3 is 18 amino acids. Trimming cost V 1 base and J 4 bases; bases outside gene matches: 10. Germline CDR1 and CDR2: MNHEY and SVGEGT. Original methodology: How many nucleated cells were present was estimated from reference gene primer amplification. Using immunoSEQ multiplex PCR, the repertoire was profiled, and TCRdb retains in-frame clones only, with some absent. V and J calls and clone size come straight from that table; D and trimming were deduced from the DNA. The table lists more than 200,000 clones, approximately 88% of them singletons, with roughly 6.3% in the top ten. This receptor was taken from a young woman with COVID-19, enrolled during active disease. The sequencing sample was made of peripheral blood. The J gene is TRBJ2-1, the V gene TRBV6-2 or TRBV6-3; TRBD2 agrees at 10 bases. The chain's CDR3 is CASSYFPLTSGIYNEQFF. Here the CDR3 DNA reads TGTGCCAGCAGTTACTTTCCCTTAACTAGCGGGATTTACAATGAGCAGTTCTTC.